This TCR beta chain was retrieved from a study of Ad26.COV2.S vaccination and SARS-CoV-2 variants. To note about this clone: Its antigen is not identified.

Findings and caveats of the study: Vaccinees showed greater spike-specific TCR breadth than placebo recipients. Breadth of non-spike TCRs did not differ between vaccinees and placebo recipients. An underestimation of total T cell responses may have resulted from the TCR breadth and depth analyses. Reportedly, spike-specific CD8+ and CD4+ T cell responses achieved substantial breadth once vaccination had taken place.

CDR1 and CDR2 from the germline V gene are MNHEY and SVGAGI. The J segment lost 7 bases and the V segment lost 7 bases, leaving 5 bases of the junction unmatched. The CDR3 consists of 14 residues. Assay: immunoSEQ multiplex PCR; the TCRdb copy retains only in-frame clones and omits some. This table holds about 180,000 clones, around 90% found once. This specimen was peripheral blood, taken after recovery from COVID-19. The TCR sequence derives from a human donor who had recovered from COVID-19. This sequence joins TRBV6-5 and TRBJ1-4, with 11 bases lining up with TRBD1. Written as DNA, the CDR3 is TGTGCCAGCAAAACCGGGACAGGGGGTGAAAAACTGTTTTTT. It codes for CASKTGTGGEKLFF.